These 21 T cell receptor beta chains were all obtained from the same sample, sequenced in a study of blood T cell repertoires in COVID-19. Here immunoSEQ multiplex PCR was the method, and the copy in TCRdb shows in-frame clones only, minus some. The sample records around 160,000 clones, approximately 85% being singletons. Sequences were obtained from peripheral blood. The receptors shown here come from a woman between 55 and 75 years old with COVID-19, enrolled during active disease.

This chain joins TRBV10-3 and TRBJ1-6, with 7 bases fitting TRBD1. The CDR3 is 15 amino acids. Germline V gene lookup returns CDR1 ENHRY and CDR2 SYGVKD. The ends lost 6 bases at V and 5 bases at J; junction bases unmatched: 7. The DNA for the CDR3 is TGTGCCATCAGAACCGGGACAGAAAATAATTCACCCCTCCACTTT. Encoded protein: CAIRTGTENNSPLHF.

The chain uses TRBV18 and TRBJ2-7; D is perhaps TRBD1 (6 bases). CDR3 length: 15 amino acids. V was cut by 2 bases and J by 6 bases, with 17 bases left in between. CDR1 and CDR2 from the germline V gene are KGHSH and LQKENI. CDR3 in DNA: TGTGCCAGCTCACCAAGGCCCCGACAGGCGGGCGAGCAGTACTTC. It codes for CASSPRPRQAGEQYF.

The rearrangement uses TRBV5-1 and TRBJ2-5, with D perhaps matching TRBD1 (5 bases). There are 12 residues in the CDR3. V shed 5 bases and J shed 4 bases, with 9 bases lying between them. Germline V gives CDR1 SGHRS, CDR2 YFSETQ. The CDR3 sequence is CASSLDIETQYF. CDR3 in DNA: TGCGCCAGCAGTCTGGACATAGAGACCCAGTACTTC.

V and J are TRBV18 and TRBJ1-2, with 7 bases lining up with TRBD1. This CDR3 has 17 amino acids. Germline assignment: CDR1 KGHSH and CDR2 LQKENI. The V gene end was trimmed by 1 base and the J gene end by 2 bases; junction bases not matched to a gene: 10. The CDR3 DNA is TGTGCCAGCTCACCACGGGTGTTGGGCAGGGGGAACTATGGCTACACCTTC. This gives the protein CASSPRVLGRGNYGYTF.

The V and J genes are TRBV5-4 and TRBJ2-1; the match to TRBD1 covers 11 bases. Germline values: CDR1 SGHNT, CDR2 YYREEE (reference sequence). V lost 4 bases, J lost 6 bases, and 18 bases stayed unmatched. This CDR3 contains 19 residues. CDR3 residues: CASSRGQGAWGDGGNEQFF. The CDR3 DNA sequence: TGTGCCAGCAGCAGAGGACAGGGGGCATGGGGAGATGGCGGCAATGAGCAGTTCTTC.

The chain recombines TRBV7-9 with TRBJ1-6, with D maybe TRBD1 (6 bases). The V and J ends lost 3 bases and 7 bases respectively, with 16 bases between them. Germline CDR1 SEHNR, CDR2 FQNEAQ (reference sequence). The CDR3 covers 16 residues. The CDR3 sequence is CASSFTGFVANSPLHF. The CDR3 DNA reads as TGTGCCAGCAGCTTCACAGGGTTCGTGGCGAATTCACCCCTCCACTTT.

The V gene is TRBV5-6, the J gene TRBJ1-2, with TRBD1 identical over 9 bases. The length of the CDR3 is 16 residues. V lost 4 bases to trimming and J lost 3 bases; unmatched junction nucleotides: 10. The germline gives CDR1 SGHDT, CDR2 YYEEEE. The CDR3 loop is CASSLGLRTGDYGYTF. DNA of the CDR3: TGTGCCAGCAGCCTGGGACTGCGGACAGGGGACTATGGCTACACCTTC.

The rearrangement joins TRBV19 to TRBJ2-7; unclear D gene. The CDR3 loop spans 15 amino acids. The germline V and J ends were trimmed by 5 bases and 3 bases, with 17 bases remaining between them. Germline V gene sequence: CDR1 LNHDA, CDR2 SQIVND (reference sequence). The chain's CDR3 is CASSPDRSSGYEQYF. In nucleotides, the CDR3 is TGTGCCAGTAGTCCCGACCGTTCTAGTGGCTACGAGCAGTACTTC.

This clone has only one observation. This chain links TRBV3-1 (or the pseudogene TRBV3-2) with TRBJ1-2, with 7 bases matching TRBD1. Trimming removed 1 base from V and 6 bases from J; junction bases left unmatched: 2. Germline CDR1 LGHDT, CDR2 YNNKEL (reference sequence). The CDR3 has 13 residues. CDR3 sequence reads: CASSQAGGNGYTF. For the CDR3, the DNA is TGTGCCAGCAGCCAAGCAGGGGGTAATGGCTACACCTTC.

The V call is TRBV1, the J call TRBJ2-2; no DNA check was done on the table's D call, TRBD2. TRBV1 is reported as a pseudogene. The CDR3 is 15 residues long. Here the CDR3 reads CTSPEGGPITGELFF. In DNA form, the CDR3 reads TGCACCAGCCCGGAGGGGGGGCCCATCACCGGGGAGCTGTTTTTT.

The chain has TRBV9 and TRBJ1-2; 8 bases are a match to TRBD1. From germline, CDR1 is SGDLS and CDR2 YYNGEE. CDR3 length equals 17 residues. The junction had 11 bases not matched to a gene; V was cut back by 0 bases and J by 4 bases. CDR3 amino acids: CASSVGTGRNTVYGYTF. The CDR3 DNA sequence: TGTGCCAGCAGCGTAGGGACAGGGAGGAATACGGTCTATGGCTACACCTTC.

The CDR3 nucleotides read TGTGCCAGCAGCTTCGGATGGGGCAACTATGGCTACACCTTC. Translated: CASSFGWGNYGYTF. This chain connects TRBV5-6 to TRBJ1-2; D is possibly TRBD1 (5 bases). The length of the CDR3 is 14 residues. The germline gives CDR1 SGHDT, CDR2 YYEEEE. V lost 2 bases and J lost 2, with 10 bases in between. The whole variable domain, filled in from reference TRBV5-6 and TRBJ1-2, reads DAGVTQSPTHLIKTRGQQVTLRCSPKSGHDTVSWYQQALGQGPQFIFQYYEEEERQRGNFPDRFSGHQFPNYSSELNVNALLLGDSALYLCASSFGWGNYGYTFGSGTRLTVV.

The chain uses TRBV6-5 and TRBJ1-6; TRBD1 matches at 8 bases. Germline V lookup: CDR1 MNHEY, CDR2 SVGAGI. J was trimmed by 5 bases and V by 4 bases; bases with no gene match: 1. The CDR3 extends over 14 amino acids. The CDR3 here is CASSLDRDNSPLHF. CDR3 nucleotide sequence: TGTGCCAGCAGTTTGGACAGGGATAATTCACCCCTCCACTTT.

This clone was seen once. The rearrangement joins TRBV4-3 to TRBJ2-7, with 11 bases matching TRBD2. The CDR3 extends over 16 amino acids. Trimming at V came to 0 bases and at J to 4 bases, leaving 5 bases not matched to a gene. From germline, CDR1 is LGHNA and CDR2 YSLEER. The CDR3 region is CASSQDRGTSGYEQYF. The CDR3 DNA is TGCGCCAGCAGCCAAGATCGGGGGACTAGCGGTTACGAGCAGTACTTC.

This chain joins TRBV24-1 and TRBJ2-2; no firm D call. Germline values: CDR1 KGHDR, CDR2 SFDVKD. The CDR3 contains 13 residues. Trimming left V 7 bases short and J 8 bases short, with 13 bases between. The CDR3 nucleotides are TGTGCCACCAGCCCCTATGTAGATGGGGAGCTGTTTTTT. Its protein is CATSPYVDGELFF.

V gene TRBV5-3 combines with J gene TRBJ1-2; D uncertain. TRBV5-3 belongs to the ORF category, with a function that is uncertain. The CDR3 runs 21 residues. V lost 4 bases and J lost 7, with 38 bases in between. The chain's CDR3 is CARSRGAREYQKDRPICGYTF. The DNA for the CDR3 is TGTGCCAGAAGCCGAGGAGCGAGGGAGTACCAAAAGGACCGCCCTATATGTGGCTACACCTTC.

This clone was observed a handful of times. This chain links TRBV6-5 with TRBJ2-7; 7 nucleotides agree with TRBD2. Per the germline V gene, CDR1 is MNHEY and CDR2 is SVGAGI. V lost 8 bases to trimming and J lost 3 bases; unmatched junction nucleotides: 1. This CDR3 has 11 amino acids. The CDR3 region has the DNA TGTGCCAGCCGGGGGGACTACGAGCAGTACTTC. Protein product: CASRGDYEQYF.

This chain joins TRBV7-3 and TRBJ1-2; TRBD1 matches at 9 bases. The CDR3 has 13 amino acids. Trimming at V came to 5 bases and at J to 8 bases, leaving 6 bases not matched to a gene. Looked up from germline, CDR1 is SGHTA and CDR2 is FQGTGA. In DNA form, the CDR3 reads TGTGCCAGCAGCAATGGACAGGGGCAAGGCTACACCTTC. Translating gives CASSNGQGQGYTF. Complete variable domain (other parts from reference TRBV7-3 and TRBJ1-2): GAGVSQTPSNKVTEKGKYVELRCDPISGHTALYWYRQSLGQGPEFLIYFQGTGAADDSGLPNDRFFAVRPEGSVSTLKIQRTERGDSAVYLCASSNGQGQGYTFGSGTRLTVV.

The rearrangement links TRBV7-9 to TRBJ1-3; no firm D call. Between the trimmed V and J ends, which lost 2 bases and 1 base, there was a span of 15 bases. The CDR3 is 17 residues long. Germline V gene data show CDR1 as SEHNR and CDR2 as FQNEAQ (reference sequence). CDR3 nucleotide sequence: TGTGCCAGCAGCTTACAACGGGTTTCTGGATCTGGAAACACCATATATTTT. This encodes CASSLQRVSGSGNTIYF.

The CDR3 DNA is TGTGCCAGCAGCGGACTAGCGGCTTACGAGCAGTACTTC. Its protein is CASSGLAAYEQYF. This rearrangement joins TRBV9 to TRBJ2-7, with 9 bases lining up with TRBD2. Germline CDR1 is SGDLS and CDR2 is YYNGEE. The length of the CDR3 is 13 residues. Trimming cost V 3 bases and J 4 bases; bases outside gene matches: 2.

The chain links TRBV6-5 to TRBJ1-2, with D possibly being TRBD1 (6 bases). Germline V gene data show CDR1 as MNHEY and CDR2 as SVGAGI. CDR3 length: 12 residues. The V and J ends lost 9 bases and 4 bases respectively, with 12 bases between them. CDR3 nucleotide sequence: TGTGCCAGTATGGACAGTGTCTATGGCTACACCTTC. This translates into CASMDSVYGYTF.